This TCR beta chain came from a study of regulatory T cells in long-lasting Graves disease (dated by TCRdb to 2020 to 2022). About the investigation overall: Persistent Graves' disease was defined as antithyroid drug treatment for over 5 years with persistently positive TSH receptor autoantibodies. Patients with persistent Graves' disease were compared with patients with newly diagnosed Graves' disease using TCR sequencing and RNA sequencing of peripheral blood. The study was conducted in China and was registered as a clinical trial. TCR sequencing covered around 13 persistent and 20 newly diagnosed Graves' disease patients, some 33 samples in total. Persistent Graves' disease patients in the clinical cohort had taken antithyroid drugs for about 10.3 years on average.

Explained via the paper, the time point label denotes: persistent/refractory GD, antithyroid drugs over 5 years with positive TRAb. For both TCR sequencing and RNA sequencing, RNA was extracted from PBMCs in TRIzol. Graves' disease was diagnosed according to American Thyroid Association guidelines. Patients were recruited from an endocrinology department in Xi'an, China. From each patient, approximately 9 milliliters of peripheral blood was collected into an EDTA anticoagulant tube. PBMCs were isolated by Ficoll Paque Plus density gradient separation without further T cell sorting. An Agilent 2100 Bioanalyzer and agarose gel were used to assess RNA quality, and a NanoDrop 2000 was used to measure RNA concentration. Library preparation was by multiplex PCR. TCRdb records Illumina HiSeq 4000 as the sequencer. TCR beta libraries were built with iRepertoire HTBI primers and Arm-PCR amplification of CDR3 regions. PCR products were gel purified before sequencing. In the paper's pipeline: Gene usage analysis of CDR3 amino acid clonotypes used the approximately 62 TRBV and more than 13 TRBJ segments found across samples. COPE and FqMerger were used to merge filtered high-quality paired reads into contigs. Contigs were aligned with BLAST to IMGT TRBV, TRBD and TRBJ reference genes, and CDR3 was defined per IMGT. Highly expanded clones were defined as clonotypes with a frequency above 0.1%. Shannon entropy served as the measure of repertoire diversity, while the Gini coefficient captured V-J evenness. Public clonotypes were defined as clonotypes shared by more than one individual. TCRdb reworked the public reads: Q25 trimming with fastp, MiXCR clone assembly, productive beta chains retained. Here each entry gathers all rows of one CDR3 protein and keeps the most common genes and DNA. TCRdb's processing, not the study's, gives the V and J calls here. The sample table shows a few hundred thousand distinct CDR3 sequences, and 21% are seen once. The ten largest make up 13% to 15% of the sample.

From cysteine to phenylalanine, the CDR3 is 13 amino acids long. The entry retains the CDR3 DNA only, 39 bases that are in frame from base 1. Relative to germline, V is missing 6 bases and J is missing 9 bases, with 9 bases of the junction outside any gene match. CDR1 and CDR2 are read off the germline V gene as SGHAT and FQNNGV. A note on this clonotype: No cognate antigen has been identified for it. It differs at one base from a far larger clone, so likely a read error.

General findings and caveats noted by the study authors: Because the primary lesion, thyroid tissue, could not be accessed, the study looked at peripheral blood alone. A larger number of public clonotypes was shared among persistent patients (fewer than 3,000) than among newly diagnosed patients (about 990). As a limitation, the authors acknowledged that the small sample size may reduce accuracy. Compared with newly diagnosed patients, patients with persistent Graves' disease had lower TCR Shannon entropy and fewer highly expanded clones, which suggests clonal expansion. Sequencing and analysis were limited to the TCR beta chain. Preferential use of TRBV28, TRBJ1-2 and TRBJ2-5 was observed in persistent disease, whereas TRBV20-1 and TRBJ2-1 were favored in newly diagnosed disease.

The rearrangement joined TRBV11-2 to TRBJ2-7; the junction holds 9 bases that match TRBD1. The source material was peripheral blood mononuclear cells (PBMCs), sampled when the disease was refractory, from a patient treated with antithyroid drugs. The sequence came from a female donor with Graves disease. The CDR3: CASSLTGGHGQYF. Here is the DNA: TGTGCCAGCAGTTTAACAGGGGGCCACGGGCAGTACTTC.